This T cell receptor (beta chain) was sequenced during a study of pediatric ulcerative colitis. Findings of the study overall: Rectal repertoires separated controls, mild-moderate and acute severe colitis. Blood-rectal clonal overlap within each person was significantly higher in ulcerative colitis patients than controls.

A remark on this clone: Its antigen is currently unknown.

Trimming took off 4 bases at V and 7 bases at J, with 16 bases between the two ends. Germline CDR1 and CDR2: MNHEY and SVGAGI. The CDR3 is made up of 14 amino acids. Colonoscopy and blood draw happened at the same time. Produced via immunoSEQ multiplex PCR; TCRdb's table is partial and in-frame only. The sample has tens of thousands of clones, 77% seen once. The source of this sequence is a boy aged 5-17 years with moderate ulcerative colitis. Input material: blood. This chain links TRBV6-5 with TRBJ1-2; the D gene is possibly TRBD1 (6 bases). As DNA, the CDR3 is TGTGCCAGCAGTTCCCAGGGAGGGGGAGCTGGCTACACCTTC. It is translated as CASSSQGGGAGYTF.